The next 17 T cell receptor beta chains were all read from a single sample in a study of cytotoxic CD8 clonotypes in ibrutinib-treated CLL. The repertoire was sequenced with immunoSEQ multiplex PCR; TCRdb's copy has only in-frame clones and lacks some. Of roughly 250,000 clones detected, around 70% appear once; the ten largest clones hold roughly 15%. The source was PBMCs, collected after 24 months of ibrutinib treatment. These receptors were obtained from a human donor with chronic lymphocytic leukemia.

This clone turned up a few times. The chain employs TRBV28 and TRBJ1-2; possible D gene TRBD1, 5 bases. Germline CDR1 is MDHEN and CDR2 is SYDVKM. V was cut by 5 bases and J by 4 bases, with 14 bases left in between. This CDR3 comprises 14 residues. The CDR3 DNA reads TGTGCCAGCAGTACCCCCGACGGGGCCTATGGCTACACCTTC. This codes for CASSTPDGAYGYTF.

Details on this clone: A read error may produce the germline difference seen at one junction end. V and J are TRBV7-7 and TRBJ2-1, with a possible D match to TRBD1 (5 bases). The CDR3 runs 14 residues. Germline loops: CDR1 SSHAT, CDR2 FNYEAQ (reference sequence). The CDR3 DNA is TGTGCTAGCAGCCTGGGGTGGGGCACCAATGAGCAGTTCTTC. This translates into CASSLGWGTNEQFF.

The rearrangement uses TRBV29-1 and TRBJ1-2; D might be TRBD1 (6 bases). Germline V lookup: CDR1 SQVTM, CDR2 ANQGSEA. CDR3 length equals 13 residues. V lost 7 bases and J 4 bases, leaving 16 bases between the germline ends. CDR3 DNA: TGCAGCGACCTGGGACACCATATCTATGGCTACACCTTC. Its protein is CSDLGHHIYGYTF.

The chain couples TRBV15 to TRBJ1-5, with a weak D call TRBD1 (5 bases). The CDR3 length is 15 residues. Germline V gene lookup returns CDR1 LNHNV and CDR2 YYDKDF (reference sequence). Trimming removed 5 bases at V and 2 bases at J, with 13 bases between. In DNA, the CDR3 is TGTGCCACCAGCGGGGTGGCGGGGGGCAATCAGCCCCAGCATTTT. Translation: CATSGVAGGNQPQHF.

This clone was picked up a small number of times. The genes are TRBV6-4 and TRBJ2-1; 8 bases line up with TRBD1. CDR1 is MRHNA, CDR2 SNTAGT, per germline. The length of the CDR3 is 15 residues. After removal of 0 bases from V and 10 bases from J, the junction contained 8 bases not matched to a gene. DNA of the CDR3: TGTGCCAGCAGTGACTCGAGCAGGGGGCGAGGAGAGCAGTTCTTC. Protein: CASSDSSRGRGEQFF.

The chain joins TRBV29-1 to TRBJ2-4, with D possibly TRBD2 on 5 matching bases. Trimming cost V 3 bases and J 6 bases, with 12 bases left between them. The V gene's germline CDR1 is SQVTM and CDR2 ANQGSEA. The length of the CDR3 is 13 residues. For the CDR3, the DNA is TGCAGCGTTGATCTGGGAAGCGGAAACATTCAGTACTTC. This codes for CSVDLGSGNIQYF.

This clone has just a few counts. The V gene is TRBV6-5, the J gene TRBJ1-5; D is perhaps TRBD1 (5 bases). CDR1 and CDR2 (germline): MNHEY, SVGAGI. The germline V and J ends were trimmed by 6 bases and 6 bases, with 12 bases remaining between them. CDR3 size: 13 residues. CDR3: CASRRDVTQPQHF. In DNA form, the CDR3 reads TGTGCCAGCAGACGGGACGTCACTCAGCCCCAGCATTTT.

The chain joins TRBV9 to TRBJ2-7; D may be TRBD2 (6 bases). V lost 3 bases to trimming and J lost 3 bases, with 16 bases between them. The CDR3 runs 15 residues. Germline loops: CDR1 SGDLS, CDR2 YYNGEE. The CDR3 DNA reads TGTGCCAGCAGCGGATCGACCGGAGGGAACTACGAGCAGTACTTC. Translation: CASSGSTGGNYEQYF.

The V call is TRBV2, the J call TRBJ2-1; a weak D match, TRBD2 (6 bases). Germline V lookup: CDR1 SNHLY, CDR2 FYNNEI. CDR3 length: 16 residues. V was clipped by 0 bases and J by 6 bases, with 15 bases between them. The CDR3 is CASSEARGEGVNEQFF. The CDR3 region has the DNA TGTGCCAGCAGTGAAGCGCGGGGAGAAGGGGTCAATGAGCAGTTCTTC.

The chain combines TRBV5-5 with TRBJ2-7; possibly TRBD1 for D (6 bases). V lost 4 bases to trimming and J lost 2 bases, with 13 bases between them. Germline assignment: CDR1 SGHKS and CDR2 YYEKEE (reference sequence). The CDR3 spans 14 residues. The CDR3 spells CASSARGQTYEQYF. The CDR3 coding sequence is TGTGCCAGCAGCGCCAGGGGCCAGACCTACGAGCAGTACTTC.

This rearrangement joins TRBV29-1 to TRBJ2-5; D is undetermined. Between the trimmed V and J ends, which lost 6 bases and 5 bases, there was a span of 16 bases. The germline V gene has CDR1 SQVTM and CDR2 ANQGSEA. The CDR3 has 13 residues. The CDR3 reads CSVAKGIVETQYF. For the CDR3, the DNA is TGCAGCGTCGCAAAGGGCATAGTGGAGACCCAGTACTTC. The full variable domain, its missing parts supplied by reference TRBV29-1 and TRBJ2-5, is SAVISQKPSRDICQRGTSLTIQCQVDSQVTMMFWYRQQPGQSLTLIATANQGSEATYESGFVIDKFPISRPNLTFSTLTVSNMSPEDSSIYLCSVAKGIVETQYFGPGTRLLVL.

The rearrangement links TRBV27 to TRBJ2-3; the D is unclear. V dropped 5 bases and J dropped 2 bases, with 8 bases sitting between them. The CDR3 is made up of 13 amino acids. CDR1 MNHEY and CDR2 SMNVEV come from the germline V gene (reference sequence). CDR3: CASSTFTTDTQYF. CDR3 DNA: TGTGCCAGCAGTACCTTTACCACAGATACGCAGTATTTT.

The V gene is TRBV28, the J gene TRBJ2-7; D possibly corresponds to TRBD1 (6 bases). Germline V gene sequence: CDR1 MDHEN, CDR2 SYDVKM. With 6 bases removed from V and 3 bases from J, the gap between germline ends came to 15 bases. The CDR3 runs to 14 residues. The CDR3 DNA reads as TGTGCCAGCAGCTTTTCGACAGGCAACTACGAGCAGTACTTC. It specifies CASSFSTGNYEQYF.

The chain couples TRBV27 to TRBJ2-2; D not certain. Trimming cost V 0 bases and J 4 bases, with 15 bases left between them. Germline V gene lookup returns CDR1 MNHEY and CDR2 SMNVEV (reference sequence). The CDR3 sequence is 17 residues long. CDR3 in DNA: TGTGCCAGCAGTTTATCATCCGAATACTCACTCACCGGGGAGCTGTTTTTT. It codes for CASSLSSEYSLTGELFF.

CDR3 in amino acids: CASSKDRGRGYF. CDR3 DNA sequence: TGCGCCAGCAGTAAGGACAGGGGGCGAGGGTACTTC. The chain is built from TRBV10-2 and TRBJ2-7; 11 nucleotides match TRBD1. Germline CDR1 and CDR2: WSHSY and SAAADI. J gave up 12 bases and V 5 bases, and 6 bases lay outside the gene matches. The CDR3 totals 12 residues.

The CDR3 sequence is CAIKDGYNQPQHF. The CDR3 nucleotides read TGTGCCATTAAGGACGGATACAATCAGCCCCAGCATTTT. This chain uses TRBV28 with TRBJ1-5; no reliable D call. Looked up from germline, CDR1 is MDHEN and CDR2 is SYDVKM. Trimming took 10 bases from V and 3 from J, leaving 13 bases between them. The CDR3 is 13 residues long.

Here the CDR3 DNA reads TGCAGCGTTGAGGGGCAACTCAATGAGCAGTTCTTC. The encoded protein is CSVEGQLNEQFF. V usage is TRBV29-1 and J usage is TRBJ2-1, with D maybe TRBD1 (5 bases). Trimming shortened V by 3 bases and J by 6 bases, and 9 bases separated the two germline ends. This CDR3 is 12 amino acids long. Germline CDR1 and CDR2: SQVTM and ANQGSEA.